These T cell receptor beta chains were read from a single sample in a study of glioma-infiltrating T cells. A single record per CDR3 protein comes from TCRdb applying MiXCR to the multiplex PCR reads. There are 300,000 to 400,000 distinct CDR3 sequences in the sample; around 38% occur only once, and 9.5% to 15% lies in the top ten. The material sequenced was glioma tissue, nonneoplastic brain tissue, or PBMCs (not recorded which). Receptors originate from a human donor with low-grade glioma or glioblastoma, undergoing nonglioma brain surgery, or in good health (not recorded which). The CDR3 runs from the conserved cysteine through the conserved F or W. The order of the fields is J gene, V gene, D gene, clone size, CDR3 protein, CDR3 DNA. D genes are given only for firm matches. Expanded clones get a size class; other rows say once, few or many, or leave the size out.

TRBJ2-7	TRBV20-1	.	.	CSASYDTGVYEQYF	TGCAGTGCTAGCTACGATACGGGAGTGTACGAGCAGTACTTC
TRBJ1-1	TRBV20-1	.	many	CSAREAGDGTEAFF	TGCAGTGCTAGAGAGGCAGGGGATGGCACTGAAGCTTTCTTT
TRBJ2-1	TRBV20-1	.	many	CSARSLSWGQAYNEQFF	TGCAGTGCTAGATCGCTGTCGTGGGGACAAGCCTACAATGAGCAGTTCTTC
TRBJ2-1	TRBV29-1	TRBD1	.	CSARKGATDEQFF	TGCAGCGCCCGGAAGGGGGCTACAGATGAGCAGTTCTTC
TRBJ2-1	TRBV29-1	TRBD2	.	CSVVSGSSGNEQFF	TGCAGCGTTGTGAGCGGGAGTTCCGGGAATGAGCAGTTCTTC
TRBJ2-1	TRBV27	.	.	CASSFIGFSSYNDQFF	TGTGCCAGCAGTTTCATCGGCTTTAGCTCCTACAATGATCAGTTCTTC
TRBJ1-2	TRBV20-1	.	.	CSARDPPHRVNGYTF	TGCAGTGCTAGAGATCCTCCCCACAGGGTGAATGGCTACACCTTC
TRBJ2-3	TRBV28	TRBD2	.	CASSFTGLPTDTQYF	TGTGCCAGCAGTTTTACGGGACTACCCACAGATACGCAGTATTTT
TRBJ2-3	TRBV5-4	.	.	CASSLAPDISQDTQYF	TGTGCCAGCAGCTTGGCTCCGGACATTTCCCAAGATACGCAGTATTTT
TRBJ2-1	TRBV28	TRBD2	many	CATTAAGVINEQFF	TGTGCCACCACAGCAGCGGGAGTAATCAATGAGCAGTTCTTC
TRBJ2-1	TRBV6-1	TRBD2	many	CASSPGLAGSNEQFF	TGTGCCAGCAGTCCCGGACTAGCGGGCAGCAATGAGCAGTTCTTC
TRBJ2-3	TRBV7-3	TRBD1	.	CASGMGTGQLQTSTDTQYF	TGTGCCAGCGGGATGGGGACAGGCCAACTACAAACTAGCACAGATACGCAGTATTTT
TRBJ2-3	TRBV7-2	TRBD1	.	CASRPGTGTDTRYF	TGTGCCAGCAGGCCGGGGACAGGGACAGATACGCGGTATTTT
TRBJ1-1	TRBV18	.	.	CASSPTVGLEIEAFF	TGTGCCAGCTCACCGACGGTTGGCCTAGAAATTGAAGCTTTCTTT
TRBJ1-1	TRBV6-5	TRBD1	.	CASSFRTGRNEALF	TGTGCCAGCAGTTTCCGGACAGGGCGAAATGAAGCTCTCTTT
TRBJ2-7	TRBV6-5	TRBD2	.	CASSYGTSGRTDEQYF	TGTGCCAGCAGTTACGGGACTAGCGGGAGGACCGACGAGCAGTACTTC
TRBJ2-5	TRBV7-2	.	few	CASSLSPHYGIGGETQYF	TGTGCCAGCAGCTTATCCCCTCACTACGGGATAGGCGGGGAGACCCAGTACTTC
TRBJ2-7	TRBV18	TRBD1	few	CASSTGTGGEQYF	TGTGCCAGCTCAACGGGGACAGGGGGCGAGCAGTACTTC
TRBJ2-1	TRBV20-1	.	.	CSAWPSIAGYNEQFF	TGCAGTGCTTGGCCCTCGATAGCAGGCTACAATGAGCAGTTCTTC
TRBJ2-1	TRBV27	.	many	CASSLIAFSSYNEQFF	TGTGCCAGCAGTTTAATAGCGTTCAGCTCCTACAATGAGCAGTTCTTC
TRBJ2-5	TRBV6-1	TRBD1	.	CASSEYKGAGQETQYF	TGTGCCAGCAGTGAATACAAGGGGGCGGGCCAAGAGACCCAGTACTTC
TRBJ1-2	TRBV20-1	TRBD1	many	CSAGDRGANYGYTF	TGCAGTGCTGGAGACAGGGGAGCTAACTATGGCTACACCTTC
TRBJ2-1	TRBV6-1	TRBD1	many	CASSPPSGGDGEQFF	TGTGCCAGCAGCCCTCCTTCAGGGGGTGACGGTGAGCAGTTCTTC
TRBJ1-2	TRBV15	.	many	CATSIFGAPGLGYTF	TGTGCCACCAGCATTTTCGGGGCTCCGGGCTTGGGCTACACCTTC
TRBJ2-5	TRBV27	.	.	CASSLTYPGTQYF	TGTGCCAGCAGTTTGACGTATCCGGGGACCCAGTACTTC
TRBJ2-3	TRBV11-3	TRBD2	.	CASSMGGRPDTQYF	TGTGCCAGCAGTATGGGCGGGAGGCCAGATACGCAGTATTTT
TRBJ1-2	TRBV6-2/TRBV6-3	.	.	CASSTMTGYGYTF	TGTGCCAGCAGCACCATGACAGGATACGGCTACACCTTC
TRBJ1-2	TRBV7-2	.	many	CASSSLTNYGYTF	TGTGCCAGCAGCTCTCTCACTAACTATGGCTACACCTTC
TRBJ2-7	TRBV5-1	.	once	CASSPEDNSYEQYF	TGCGCCAGCAGCCCGGAGGACAACTCCTACGAGCAGTACTTC
TRBJ1-6	TRBV3-1	TRBD1	.	CASSASGTVSPLHF	TGTGCCAGCAGCGCGTCCGGGACAGTTTCACCCCTCCACTTT
TRBJ2-5	TRBV7-9	.	few	CASHSVLKETQYF	TGTGCCAGCCACAGCGTACTGAAAGAGACCCAGTACTTC
TRBJ1-1	TRBV27	.	many	CASSFMGFGALNTEAFF	TGTGCCAGCAGTTTTATGGGCTTCGGGGCCCTGAACACTGAAGCTTTCTTT
TRBJ2-3	TRBV27	TRBD2	.	CAGTRLAGRRADTQYF	TGTGCCGGCACCCGACTAGCGGGAAGACGGGCAGATACGCAGTATTTT